These T cell receptor beta chains were read from a single sample in a study of cytomegalovirus exposure and HLA in healthy donors. Assay: immunoSEQ multiplex PCR; the TCRdb copy retains only in-frame clones and omits some. Among tens of thousands of clones listed, 91% were seen once. Material for sequencing was PBMCs. These TCRs come from a man aged 18 to 35 in good health and CMV-seronegative. Both conserved end residues are trimmed from each CDR3.

J: TRBJ2-1
V: TRBV5-4
CDR3: ASSLSGNLDSYNEQF

J: TRBJ2-7
V: TRBV7-3
CDR3: ASSRGTGEGYEQY

J: TRBJ2-3
V: TRBV4-1
CDR3: ASSQEGLKQGSTDTQY

J: TRBJ2-7
V: TRBV7-9
CDR3: ASSPSDGIFYEQY

J: TRBJ2-7
V: TRBV9
CDR3: ASSPSPPTSGRFS

J: TRBJ2-3
V: TRBV4-3
CDR3: ASSQSPTGSTDTQY

J: TRBJ1-3
V: TRBV28
CDR3: ASTKTGGAGNTIY

J: TRBJ2-3
V: TRBV7-9
CDR3: ASSFGSTDTQY

J: TRBJ2-1
V: TRBV4-1
CDR3: ASSHVPGLADNEQF

J: TRBJ1-5
V: TRBV18
CDR3: ASSPGSRGYQPQH

J: TRBJ2-1
V: TRBV6-6
CDR3: ASRYPGQGYNEQF

J: TRBJ1-5
V: TRBV6-6
CDR3: ASRTGTAHSNQPQH

J: TRBJ1-1
V: TRBV7-9
CDR3: ASSSVEGPPHEAF

J: TRBJ2-3
V: TRBV30
CDR3: AWSHGGGPDTQY

J: TRBJ2-6
V: TRBV30
CDR3: ASSGSGANVLT

J: TRBJ1-1
V: TRBV4-2
CDR3: ASSQAPAGMNTEAF

J: TRBJ1-4
V: TRBV28
CDR3: ASKHFWGEEKLF

J: TRBJ1-1
V: TRBV2
CDR3: ASSAREAF